This T cell receptor (beta chain) appears in the sequencing data of a study of CXCR3-negative and CXCR3-positive naive CD8 T cells. There are 14 residues in the CDR3. Germline V gene sequence: CDR1 SQVTM, CDR2 ANQGSEA. UMI-tagged TRB cDNA libraries were built via 5' RACE. After re-calling the 5' RACE reads, TCRdb lists one entry per CDR3 protein, DNA absent. Here the sample table reports about 66,000 distinct CDR3 sequences. Sequences were obtained from naive CXCR3- CD8+ T cells from blood. Subset noted: CD45RO-CCR7+CD27+CD95- naive CD8+ T cells lacking CXCR3 (TNR3-). The clonotype was recovered from a human donor in good health. Some clones in this sample may be carry-over from other donors' samples. V gene TRBV29-1 combines with J gene TRBJ2-2; the D call of TRBD1 rests on TCRdb alone, since no DNA is present to check it. This chain's CDR3 is CSARQNANTGELFF.